This T cell receptor (beta chain) was sequenced in a study of blood T cell repertoires in COVID-19. For the study at large: Samples of COVID-19 (acute and convalescent) were obtained from the United States, Italy and Spain. T cells, B-cell-depleted T cells, or PBMCs supplied cDNA or gDNA.

Data came from immunoSEQ multiplex PCR; TCRdb stores just in-frame clones and leaves some out. The sample has tens of thousands of clones, around 86% seen once. Unmatched junction bases numbered 7, after V lost 2 bases and J lost 10 bases. In germline, CDR1 is MNHEY, CDR2 SVGEGT. The CDR3 runs to 13 residues. This chain uses TRBV6-2 or TRBV6-3 with TRBJ1-1; 7 bases match TRBD1. Specimen: peripheral blood. This TCR was recovered from a man between 45 and 60 years old with active or convalescent COVID-19. The CDR3 protein is CASSYTGTARAFF. Written as DNA, the CDR3 is TGTGCCAGCAGTTACACCGGGACAGCTCGAGCTTTCTTT.